This record concerns one T cell receptor (beta chain) sequence. The CDR3 spans 15 residues. Unmatched junction bases numbered 6, after V lost 3 bases and J lost 4 bases. Germline V gene data show CDR1 as SGHTA and CDR2 as FQGTGA. This sample was included in a study of cytotoxic CD8 clonotypes in ibrutinib-treated CLL. Data came from immunoSEQ multiplex PCR; TCRdb stores just in-frame clones and leaves some out. The sample lists about 25,000 clones, approximately 85% occurring once. The sequenced sample was PBMCs, obtained after 24 months of ibrutinib treatment. The source is a human donor with chronic lymphocytic leukemia. The chain joins TRBV7-3 to TRBJ2-5; TRBD2 matches 9 bases. This chain's CDR3 is CASSLGAGGLETQYF. The CDR3 DNA is TGTGCCAGCAGCTTGGGAGCGGGGGGACTAGAGACCCAGTACTTC.